These 22 T cell receptor beta chains came from one sample sequenced in a study of cytomegalovirus exposure and HLA in healthy donors. 60 Vbeta and 13 Jbeta primers were used in PCR. The table came from immunoSEQ multiplex PCR; TCRdb's copy has only in-frame clones and leaves some out. The data show tens of thousands of clones, over 65% seen once. The sequenced sample was PBMCs. These receptors were obtained from a man over 45 in good health and CMV-seropositive.

The CDR3 nucleotides are TGCGCCAGCAGTGCCGGGACTAGCGGGAGTGGGGACGAGCAGTACTTC. Translation gives CASSAGTSGSGDEQYF. This chain uses TRBV5-1 with TRBJ2-7; 14 nucleotides line up with TRBD2. J lost 5 bases, V lost 5 bases, and 9 bases had no gene match. The germline CDR1 and CDR2 sequences are SGHRS and YFSETQ. This CDR3 comprises 16 residues.

The chain has TRBV5-1 and TRBJ1-2; D gene unclear. V was clipped by 5 bases and J by 4 bases, with 12 bases between them. Germline V gives CDR1 SGHRS, CDR2 YFSETQ. This CDR3 has 13 residues. DNA of the CDR3: TGCGCCAGCAGTTTTGAGATTGGCTATGGCTACACCTTC. It translates to CASSFEIGYGYTF.

This clone was seen a few times. The V and J genes are TRBV7-6 and TRBJ2-7, with 14 bases that match TRBD2. This CDR3 has 17 residues. Trimming at V came to 5 bases and at J to 1 base, leaving 7 bases not matched to a gene. The germline CDR1 and CDR2 sequences are SGHVS and FNYEAQ. The CDR3 reads CASSRGLAGVGSYEQYF. The CDR3 nucleotides are TGTGCCAGCAGCCGGGGACTAGCGGGAGTCGGATCCTACGAGCAGTACTTC.

V and J are TRBV6-5 and TRBJ2-1; D is unresolved. This CDR3 has 11 amino acids. Germline V gene lookup returns CDR1 MNHEY and CDR2 SVGAGI. Trimming stripped 8 bases from V and 12 bases from J, with 14 bases between. CDR3 protein: CASLSSRGQFF. The CDR3 DNA follows: TGTGCCAGCCTCAGCTCCCGAGGGCAGTTCTTC.

The V gene is TRBV9, the J gene TRBJ2-1, with 7 bases that match TRBD2. V gave up 2 bases and J gave up 13 bases; unmatched junction bases: 12. The CDR3 is 14 amino acids. Germline V gene lookup returns CDR1 SGDLS and CDR2 YYNGEE. The DNA of the CDR3 is TGTGCCAGCAGCGTCAGACTGGAGCGGGATCTACAGTTCTTC. Protein product: CASSVRLERDLQFF. Full variable domain (missing parts from reference TRBV9 and TRBJ2-1): DSGVTQTPKHLITATGQRVTLRCSPRSGDLSVYWYQQSLDQGLQFLIQYYNGEERAKGNILERFSAQQFPDLHSELNLSSLELGDSALYFCASSVRLERDLQFFGPGTRLTVL.

The CDR3 DNA reads as TGTGCCTGGAGAGCGACAGGCAGCACAGATACGCAGTATTTT. The encoded protein is CAWRATGSTDTQYF. The J gene is TRBJ2-3, the V gene TRBV30; maybe TRBD1 (6 bases). This CDR3 is 14 amino acids long. With 3 bases removed from V and 0 bases from J, the gap between germline ends came to 10 bases. CDR1 and CDR2 (germline): GTSNPN, SVGIG (reference sequence).

This clone has a handful of counts. The rearrangement links TRBV5-4 to TRBJ2-7; a weak D match, TRBD2 (6 bases). V was pared by 0 bases and J by 5 bases, with 6 bases between. The germline V gene encodes CDR1 SGHNT and CDR2 YYREEE (reference sequence). The CDR3 loop spans 12 amino acids. As DNA, the CDR3 is TGTGCCAGCAGCTTGGCTAGCGACGAGCAGTACTTC. Translation gives CASSLASDEQYF. The variable domain in full, completed from reference TRBV5-4 and TRBJ2-7, reads ETGVTQSPTHLIKTRGQQVTLRCSSQSGHNTVSWYQQALGQGPQFIFQYYREEENGRGNFPPRFSGLQFPNYSSELNVNALELDDSALYLCASSLASDEQYFGPGTRLTVT.

The chain has TRBV28 and TRBJ1-5; D is unclear. CDR3 length: 12 amino acids. With 5 bases removed from V and 6 bases from J, the gap between germline ends came to 8 bases. Germline CDR1 is MDHEN and CDR2 is SYDVKM. CDR3 nucleotide sequence: TGTGCCAGCAGTCCTAGAGCTCAGCCCCAGCATTTT. Translating it yields CASSPRAQPQHF.

The chain joins TRBV19 to TRBJ1-5; D possibly corresponds to TRBD1 (6 bases). Trimming pared 1 base from V and 2 bases from J, leaving 6 bases between. The V gene's germline CDR1 is LNHDA and CDR2 SQIVND (reference sequence). The CDR3 length is 14 residues. CDR3 nucleotide sequence: TGTGCCAGTAGTATAGGACAGGGCAATCAGCCCCAGCATTTT. Translated, it gives CASSIGQGNQPQHF.

The chain is built from TRBV7-3 and TRBJ1-2, with a tentative D call TRBD1 (6 bases). V lost 5 bases and J 4 bases, leaving 11 bases between the germline ends. Germline V CDR1 and CDR2: SGHTA, FQGTGA. This CDR3 comprises 13 residues. The CDR3 bases are TGTGCCAGCAGCCCACAGGGATCCTATGGCTACACCTTC. It yields the protein CASSPQGSYGYTF.

This rearrangement joins TRBV7-9 to TRBJ1-6; D ambiguous. Trimming took off 1 base at V and 8 bases at J, with 6 bases between the two ends. The CDR3 has 13 amino acids. Germline loops: CDR1 SEHNR, CDR2 FQNEAQ (reference sequence). As DNA, the CDR3 is TGTGCCAGCAGCTTAGGCGTGTATTCACCCCTCCACTTT. Residues: CASSLGVYSPLHF. The full variable domain, rest sourced from reference TRBV7-9 and TRBJ1-6, is DTGVSQNPRHKITKRGQNVTFRCDPISEHNRLYWYRQTLGQGPEFLTYFQNEAQLEKSRLLSDRFSAERPKGSFSTLEIQRTEQGDSAMYLCASSLGVYSPLHFGNGTRLTVT.

About this clone: The junction departs from the called germline gene at one end, perhaps through a read error. This chain links TRBV11-3 with TRBJ2-7; tentative D call: TRBD1 (7 bases). CDR1 and CDR2 from the germline V gene are SGHNT and YENEEA. CDR3 length: 15 amino acids. The CDR3 loop is CASSPQGGASSEQYF. The DNA of the CDR3 is TGTGCCAGCAGCCCCCAGGGGGGCGCTTCCTCCGAGCAGTACTTC. Full variable domain (remainder filled in from reference TRBV11-3 and TRBJ2-7): EAGVVQSPRYKIIEKKQPVAFWCNPISGHNTLYWYLQNLGQGPELLIRYENEEAVDDSQLPKDRFSAERLKGVDSTLKIQPAELGDSAVYLCASSPQGGASSEQYFGPGTRLTVT.

The rearrangement uses TRBV14 and TRBJ1-3, with D perhaps matching TRBD1 (5 bases). CDR3 length: 18 residues. V lost 4 bases and J lost 0, with 19 bases in between. CDR1 and CDR2 from the germline V gene are SGHDN and FVKESK. The CDR3 sequence: CASSPPLTQVFSGNTIYF. CDR3 bases: TGTGCCAGCAGCCCCCCCCTCACACAGGTCTTCTCTGGAAACACCATATATTTT.

CDR3 loop: CASSHRGVALGQETQYF. CDR3 DNA sequence: TGTGCCAGCAGCCACAGGGGGGTGGCCCTGGGCCAAGAGACCCAGTACTTC. This chain connects TRBV7-9 to TRBJ2-5; 8 bases agree with TRBD1. The CDR3 has 17 amino acids. CDR1 is SEHNR, CDR2 FQNEAQ, per germline (reference sequence). V shed 5 bases and J 1 base; nucleotides not matched to a gene: 12. Looking up the rest from reference TRBV7-9 and TRBJ2-5 gives the full variable domain: DTGVSQNPRHKITKRGQNVTFRCDPISEHNRLYWYRQTLGQGPEFLTYFQNEAQLEKSRLLSDRFSAERPKGSFSTLEIQRTEQGDSAMYLCASSHRGVALGQETQYFGPGTRLLVL.

The chain carries TRBV7-9 and TRBJ2-7, with D unresolved. This CDR3 is 14 amino acids long. From germline, CDR1 is SEHNR and CDR2 FQNEAQ (reference sequence). Trimming left V 6 bases short and J 5 bases short, with 17 bases between. CDR3 nucleotide sequence: TGTGCCAGCAGTTCCCCTATAGCTGGCGACGAGCAGTACTTC. It is translated as CASSSPIAGDEQYF.

The V call is TRBV6-6, the J call TRBJ2-1, with 8 bases identical to TRBD2. Germline CDR1 MNHNY, CDR2 SVGAGI (reference sequence). This CDR3 spans 15 amino acids. V gave up 0 bases and J gave up 14 bases; unmatched junction bases: 12. In nucleotides, the CDR3 is TGTGCCAGCAGTTACTCTCACACCGGGACTAGTGTGGAGTTCTTC. This codes for CASSYSHTGTSVEFF.

The chain carries TRBV27 and TRBJ2-1; the match to TRBD1 covers 8 bases. Germline CDR1 reads MNHEY; CDR2 reads SMNVEV (reference sequence). The V segment lost 5 bases and the J segment 8 bases; nucleotides outside the gene matches: 8. The CDR3 runs 14 residues. CDR3 sequence: CASSRQGSVDEQFF. The CDR3 DNA reads TGTGCCAGCAGTCGACAGGGGAGTGTGGATGAGCAGTTCTTC.

The rearrangement joins TRBV11-2 to TRBJ1-1; no firm D call. The CDR3 spans 13 residues. Germline V gene lookup returns CDR1 SGHAT and CDR2 FQNNGV. Between the trimmed V and J ends, which lost 1 base and 10 bases, there was a span of 13 bases. CDR3 in amino acids: CASSLVRSERAFF. The CDR3 DNA reads as TGTGCCAGCAGCTTAGTTCGGAGTGAGCGAGCTTTCTTT.

The chain carries TRBV5-6 and TRBJ1-6; D possibly corresponds to TRBD1 (6 bases). The CDR3 is 13 amino acids. In germline, CDR1 is SGHDT, CDR2 YYEEEE. V shed 5 bases and J shed 7 bases, with 10 bases lying between them. The CDR3 DNA reads TGTGCCAGCAGGTCCCAGGGGAATTCACCCCTCCACTTT. This sequence encodes CASRSQGNSPLHF.

V gene TRBV15 combines with J gene TRBJ1-1; no reliable D call. Germline CDR1 and CDR2: LNHNV and YYDKDF (reference sequence). This CDR3 has 14 residues. Trimming cost V 3 bases and J 4 bases, with 12 bases left between them. The CDR3 reads CATSREGFTTEAFF. DNA for the CDR3: TGTGCCACCAGCAGGGAGGGATTCACCACTGAAGCTTTCTTT.

The sample holds one count of this clone. The chain employs TRBV18 and TRBJ2-2; tentatively, D is TRBD1 (5 bases). CDR3 length: 15 amino acids. Germline lookup yields CDR1 KGHSH and CDR2 LQKENI. Trimming left V 5 bases short and J 5 bases short, with 15 bases between. DNA for the CDR3: TGTGCCAGCTCAACGGTCAGGGTGGTTACCGGGGAGCTGTTTTTT. Protein product: CASSTVRVVTGELFF.

The chain has TRBV14 and TRBJ2-7, with 7 bases matching TRBD1. V shed 2 bases and J 0 bases; nucleotides not matched to a gene: 4. CDR3 size: 15 residues. Germline V gene lookup returns CDR1 SGHDN and CDR2 FVKESK. CDR3 amino acids: CASSQRQGNSYEQYF. CDR3 nucleotides: TGTGCCAGCAGCCAACGACAGGGCAACTCCTACGAGCAGTACTTC. Full variable domain (missing parts from reference TRBV14 and TRBJ2-7): EAGVTQFPSHSVIEKGQTVTLRCDPISGHDNLYWYRRVMGKEIKFLLHFVKESKQDESGMPNNRFLAERTGGTYSTLKVQPAELEDSGVYFCASSQRQGNSYEQYFGPGTRLTVT.